This section outlines one T cell receptor beta chain sequence together with its context. Its antigen is still unknown. A much larger clonotype is one base distant, so this may be a read error. Recently diagnosed hyperthyroidism of less than 2 months' duration affected patients aged 18 to 65. Those patients with uncontrolled infection, other autoimmune disease, pregnancy or lactation were excluded. Orbital computed tomography and thyroid ultrasound, together with serum TRAb and thyroxine and clinical symptoms, were used for diagnoses. The CDR3 is 12 residues long. The V segment lost 7 bases and the J segment 13 bases; nucleotides outside the gene matches: 8. Germline V lookup: CDR1 MDHEN, CDR2 SYDVKM. These data originate in a study of T cells in Graves' hyperthyroidism and ophthalmopathy. Study-wide results and limits: By a 13 V-J model, ophthalmopathy was set apart from stable hyperthyroidism.

The CDR3 regions of TCR beta were amplified from RNA transcripts. In the first-round RT-PCR of the TCR CDR3, the HTBI primer set was used. One entry per CDR3 protein, called by TCRdb with MiXCR from the multiplex PCR reads. Among approximately 370,000 distinct CDR3 sequences listed, roughly 17% were seen once. The sequenced sample consisted of blood. The chain employs TRBV28 and TRBJ2-5; 11 bases are a match to TRBD2. The TCR sequence derives from a woman under 40 with Graves' hyperthyroidism that later progressed to Graves' ophthalmopathy. In nucleotides, the CDR3 is TGTGCCAGCACAACTAGCGGGAGAGGAAGGTACTTC. It codes for CASTTSGRGRYF.